The T cell receptor beta chain described here comes from a study of regulatory T cells in long-lasting Graves disease. A word on this clonotype: The antigen is unknown.

Germline CDR1 reads MNHEY; CDR2 reads SVGEGT. The CDR3 totals 14 residues. After removal of 2 bases from V and 3 bases from J, the junction contained 3 bases not matched to a gene. Through Arm-PCR of CDR3 regions and iRepertoire HTBI primers, TCR beta libraries were built. TCRdb reprocessed the multiplex PCR reads via MiXCR and lists one record per CDR3 protein. This sample has about 440,000 distinct CDR3 sequences, with 15% found just once. Time point here: newly diagnosed GD, antithyroid drugs for less than 3 months. The TCR library was made from RNA extracted from PBMCs. Study-level results: Favoring TRBV28, TRBJ1-2 and TRBJ2-5 was a feature seen in persistent disease.

The same sample was also used in a study of T cells in Graves' hyperthyroidism and ophthalmopathy. Per that paper: The diagnostic basis comprised clinical symptoms, serum thyroxine and TRAb, thyroid ultrasound and orbital computed tomography. HTBI primers were used for first-round RT-PCR of the TCR CDR3.

The TCR was taken from a woman aged 25 to 45 with Graves disease. This chain joins TRBV6-2 or TRBV6-3 and TRBJ2-5; 7 bases are a match to TRBD1. Sequenced material: peripheral blood mononuclear cells (PBMCs), taken at new diagnosis, from a patient treated with antithyroid drugs. CDR3 sequence reads: CASSYGTAKETQYF. DNA for the CDR3: TGTGCCAGCAGTTACGGGACAGCTAAAGAGACCCAGTACTTC.